This paragraph reports one TCR beta chain. This CDR3 comprises 15 residues. The trim removed 5 bases at V and 4 bases at J, leaving 10 bases unmatched. Per germline, CDR1 ENHRY and CDR2 SYGVKD. The sample originates from a study of response to subunit inactivated influenza vaccine. MiXCR, applied by TCRdb to the RT-PCR reads, yields one record per CDR3 protein. The data show 180,000 or so distinct CDR3 sequences, with over 9.5% seen just once and approximately 30% held by the top ten. This same sample was also taken into another study, of T cells expressing NK-cell markers. That work contributes: TCR beta cDNA was generated via 5'RACE template switching incorporating UMIs. Restriction of sorting to alpha-beta TCR T cells was accomplished in several experiments using an anti-gamma-delta TCR antibody. About 1.0-8% of CD8+ T cells in more than 5 donors belonged to dominant NKG2C+ clonotypes.

The chain links TRBV10-3 to TRBJ2-5; 7 bases agree with TRBD1. The sequences come from CD8+ T cells sorted from PBMCs, collected 12 days after vaccination. The clonotype was recovered from a man between 50 and 59 years old who received an inactivated influenza vaccine. The CDR3 loop reads CAISPTGESGETQYF. CDR3 nucleotide sequence: TGTGCCATCAGTCCAACAGGGGAGTCGGGAGAGACCCAGTACTTC.